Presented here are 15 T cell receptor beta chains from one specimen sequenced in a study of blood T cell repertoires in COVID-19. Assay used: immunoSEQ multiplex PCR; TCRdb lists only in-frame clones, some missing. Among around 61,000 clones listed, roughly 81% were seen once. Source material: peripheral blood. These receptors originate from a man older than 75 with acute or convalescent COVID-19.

CDR3 nucleotides: TGTGCCAGCAGCCAAGAACGGGGCGGGGGGGCTACCTACAATGAGCAGTTCTTC. Its protein is CASSQERGGGATYNEQFF. The chain recombines TRBV4-2 with TRBJ2-1; 9 bases map to TRBD2. V trimming: 0 bases; J trimming: 2 bases; junction bases outside the gene matches: 8. Germline values: CDR1 LGHNA, CDR2 YNFKEQ. This CDR3 has 18 residues.

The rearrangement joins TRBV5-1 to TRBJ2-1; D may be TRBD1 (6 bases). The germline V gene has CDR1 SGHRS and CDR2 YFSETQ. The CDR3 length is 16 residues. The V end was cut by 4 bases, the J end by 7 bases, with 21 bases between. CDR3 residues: CASSPLQQGLGNEQFF. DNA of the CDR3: TGCGCCAGCAGCCCCCTTCAACAGGGTTTAGGAAATGAGCAGTTCTTC.

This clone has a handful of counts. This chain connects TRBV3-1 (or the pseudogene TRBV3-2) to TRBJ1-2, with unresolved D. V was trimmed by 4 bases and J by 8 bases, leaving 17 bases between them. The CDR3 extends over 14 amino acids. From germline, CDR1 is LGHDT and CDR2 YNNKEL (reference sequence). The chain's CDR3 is CASSPSRGSGGYTF. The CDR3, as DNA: TGTGCCAGCAGCCCGTCCCGGGGATCTGGGGGCTACACCTTC.

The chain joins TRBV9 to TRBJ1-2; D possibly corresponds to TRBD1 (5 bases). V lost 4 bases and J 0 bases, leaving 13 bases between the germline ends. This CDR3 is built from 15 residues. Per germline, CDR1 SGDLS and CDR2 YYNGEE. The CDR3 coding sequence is TGTGCCAGCAGCCCTCGGGTAGGGGCTAACTATGGCTACACCTTC. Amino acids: CASSPRVGANYGYTF.

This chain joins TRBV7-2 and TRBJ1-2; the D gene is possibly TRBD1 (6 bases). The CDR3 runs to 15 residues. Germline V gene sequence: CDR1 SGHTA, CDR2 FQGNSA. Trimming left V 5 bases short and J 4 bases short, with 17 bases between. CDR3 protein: CASSTRQDLIYGYTF. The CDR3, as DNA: TGTGCCAGCAGCACCCGACAGGACCTCATCTATGGCTACACCTTC.

As DNA, the CDR3 is TGTGCCAGCAGAGGGACAGGAATTACCGGGGAGCTGTTTTTT. Translating it yields CASRGTGITGELFF. V and J are TRBV2 and TRBJ2-2, with TRBD1 matching 8 bases. CDR3 length: 14 amino acids. V lost 6 bases to trimming and J lost 5 bases; unmatched junction nucleotides: 5. Germline loops: CDR1 SNHLY, CDR2 FYNNEI.

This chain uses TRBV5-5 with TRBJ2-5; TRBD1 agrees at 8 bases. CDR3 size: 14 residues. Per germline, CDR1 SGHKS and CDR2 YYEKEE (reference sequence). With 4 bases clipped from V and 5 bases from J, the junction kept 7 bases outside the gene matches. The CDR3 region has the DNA TGTGCCAGCAGCCCGACAGGGGCGGTGGAGACCCAGTACTTC. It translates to CASSPTGAVETQYF.

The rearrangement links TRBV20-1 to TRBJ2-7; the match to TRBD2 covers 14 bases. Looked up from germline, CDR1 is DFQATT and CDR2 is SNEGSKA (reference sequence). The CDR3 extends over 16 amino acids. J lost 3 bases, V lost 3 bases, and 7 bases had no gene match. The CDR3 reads CSASRLAGGLGYEQYF. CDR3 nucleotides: TGCAGTGCTAGTAGACTAGCGGGAGGGCTGGGCTACGAGCAGTACTTC.

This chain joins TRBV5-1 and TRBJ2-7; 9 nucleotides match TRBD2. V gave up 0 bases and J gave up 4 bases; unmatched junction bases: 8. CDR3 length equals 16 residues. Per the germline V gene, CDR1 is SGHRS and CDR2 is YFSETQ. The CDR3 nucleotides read TGCGCCAGCAGCTTGGGCGTTAGCGGGAGAAAATACGAGCAGTACTTC. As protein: CASSLGVSGRKYEQYF. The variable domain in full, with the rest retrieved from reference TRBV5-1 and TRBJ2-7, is KAGVTQTPRYLIKTRGQQVTLSCSPISGHRSVSWYQQTPGQGLQFLFEYFSETQRNKGNFPGRFSGRQFSNSRSEMNVSTLELGDSALYLCASSLGVSGRKYEQYFGPGTRLTVT.

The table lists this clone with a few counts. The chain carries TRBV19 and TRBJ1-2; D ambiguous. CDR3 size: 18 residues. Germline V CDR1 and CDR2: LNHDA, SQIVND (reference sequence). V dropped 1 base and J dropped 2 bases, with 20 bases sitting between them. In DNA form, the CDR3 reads TGTGCCAGTAGTATAGCGCGGGCTCCATCCCCACCAAACTATGGCTACACCTTC. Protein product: CASSIARAPSPPNYGYTF.

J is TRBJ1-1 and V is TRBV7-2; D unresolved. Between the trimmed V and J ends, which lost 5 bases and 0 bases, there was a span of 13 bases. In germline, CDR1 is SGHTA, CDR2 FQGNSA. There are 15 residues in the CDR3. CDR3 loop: CASSREGGLNTEAFF. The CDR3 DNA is TGTGCCAGCAGCCGGGAGGGTGGTCTGAACACTGAAGCTTTCTTT.

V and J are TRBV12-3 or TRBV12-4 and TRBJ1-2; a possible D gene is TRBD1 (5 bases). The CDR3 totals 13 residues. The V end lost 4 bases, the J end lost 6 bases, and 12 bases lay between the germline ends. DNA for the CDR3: TGTGCCAGCAGTTCAGGGTTAGGTGATGGCTACACCTTC. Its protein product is CASSSGLGDGYTF.

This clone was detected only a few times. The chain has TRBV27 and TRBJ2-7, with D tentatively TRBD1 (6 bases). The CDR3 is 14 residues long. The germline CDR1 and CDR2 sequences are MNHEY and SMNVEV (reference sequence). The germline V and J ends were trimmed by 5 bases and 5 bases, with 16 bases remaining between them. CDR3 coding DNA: TGTGCCAGCAGTCCAGGGACATTTCTAAACGAGCAGTACTTC. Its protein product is CASSPGTFLNEQYF.

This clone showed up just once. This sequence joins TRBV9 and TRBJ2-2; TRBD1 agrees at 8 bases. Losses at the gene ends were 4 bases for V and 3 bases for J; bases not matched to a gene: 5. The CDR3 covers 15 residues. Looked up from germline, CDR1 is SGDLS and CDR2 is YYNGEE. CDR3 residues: CASSHGQGYTGELFF. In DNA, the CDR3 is TGTGCCAGCAGCCATGGACAGGGCTACACCGGGGAGCTGTTTTTT. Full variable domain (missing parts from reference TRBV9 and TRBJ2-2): DSGVTQTPKHLITATGQRVTLRCSPRSGDLSVYWYQQSLDQGLQFLIQYYNGEERAKGNILERFSAQQFPDLHSELNLSSLELGDSALYFCASSHGQGYTGELFFGEGSRLTVL.

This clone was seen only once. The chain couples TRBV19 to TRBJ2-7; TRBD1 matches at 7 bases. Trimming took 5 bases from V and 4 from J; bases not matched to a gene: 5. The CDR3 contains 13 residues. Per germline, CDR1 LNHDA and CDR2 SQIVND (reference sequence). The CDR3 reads CASSGTAKYEQYF. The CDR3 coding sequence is TGTGCCAGTAGTGGGACAGCGAAGTACGAGCAGTACTTC.